Described below is a single T cell receptor beta chain sequence and its context. Sequencing used immunoSEQ multiplex PCR; TCRdb keeps in-frame clones, though not all of them. Of 250,000 to 350,000 clones in the sample, 87% were seen once. V gave up 2 bases and J gave up 7 bases; unmatched junction bases: 7. The V gene's germline CDR1 is MGHRA and CDR2 YSYEKL. This CDR3 is built from 14 residues. The sample belongs to a study of blood T cell repertoires in COVID-19. The sample was peripheral blood. The rearrangement uses TRBV4-1 and TRBJ1-1, with 7 bases that match TRBD1. The clonotype was recovered from a woman between 50 and 59 years old who had recovered from COVID-19. The CDR3 loop is CASSQLTGSVEAFF. The DNA for the CDR3 is TGCGCCAGCAGCCAACTGACAGGGTCCGTTGAAGCTTTCTTT.